The next 3 T cell receptor beta chains were all read from a single sample in a study of blood T cell repertoires in COVID-19. Sequencing was performed with immunoSEQ multiplex PCR; in TCRdb, only in-frame clones are kept and a portion is missing. The data hold almost 90,000 clones, with approximately 88% observed a single time. Material for sequencing was peripheral blood. The receptors derive from a man older than 75 with acute or convalescent COVID-19.

This chain connects TRBV4-1 to TRBJ2-3; 16 nucleotides align to TRBD2. The germline V gene has CDR1 MGHRA and CDR2 YSYEKL. CDR3 size: 19 residues. V was clipped by 4 bases and J by 4 bases; unmatched bases: 11. CDR3 sequence reads: CASSLGTSGRAGRADTQYF. Written as DNA, the CDR3 is TGCGCCAGCAGCCTCGGGACTAGCGGGAGGGCCGGGCGCGCAGATACGCAGTATTTT.

V usage is TRBV7-2 and J usage is TRBJ2-7, with 7 positions matching TRBD2. Germline loops: CDR1 SGHTA, CDR2 FQGNSA. CDR3 length equals 17 residues. After removal of 3 bases from V and 5 bases from J, the junction contained 16 bases not matched to a gene. The CDR3 spells CASSLWASGAGGDEQYF. The CDR3 nucleotides read TGTGCCAGCAGCTTGTGGGCTAGCGGAGCAGGCGGGGACGAGCAGTACTTC.

The chain is built from TRBV30 and TRBJ1-6; 7 positions match TRBD1. The CDR3 contains 16 residues. V shed 2 bases and J 10 bases; nucleotides not matched to a gene: 14. Per the germline V gene, CDR1 is GTSNPN and CDR2 is SVGIG (reference sequence). The chain's CDR3 is CAWSPGQATKPSPLHF. CDR3 DNA: TGTGCCTGGAGTCCAGGACAGGCGACTAAACCATCACCCCTCCACTTT.